This note documents a single T cell receptor beta chain sequence. They ran version v3.0 of the immunoSEQ assay at survey level. TCRdb's table, derived via immunoSEQ multiplex PCR, lists solely in-frame clones and lacks some. The sample contains 30,000 to 35,000 clones, 83% of which appear only once. CDR1 is SGHKS, CDR2 YYEKEE, per germline (reference sequence). The junction had 14 bases not matched to a gene; V was cut back by 0 bases and J by 3 bases. The CDR3 loop spans 19 amino acids. This sample stems from a study of long-term antiretroviral therapy in people with HIV. V and J are TRBV5-5 and TRBJ2-2; 7 nucleotides agree with TRBD2. This specimen consisted of unsorted PBMCs, obtained 0.4 years before starting antiretroviral therapy. This TCR derives from a man aged 18 to 30 with HIV. Here the CDR3 reads CASSLGSIPRTRYTGELFF. For the CDR3, the DNA is TGTGCCAGCAGCTTGGGTAGCATCCCTAGGACTAGGTACACCGGGGAGCTGTTTTTT. Drawing the rest from reference TRBV5-5 and TRBJ2-2, the complete variable domain is DAGVTQSPTHLIKTRGQQVTLRCSPISGHKSVSWYQQVLGQGPQFIFQYYEKEERGRGNFPDRFSARQFPNYSSELNVNALLLGDSALYLCASSLGSIPRTRYTGELFFGEGSRLTVL.